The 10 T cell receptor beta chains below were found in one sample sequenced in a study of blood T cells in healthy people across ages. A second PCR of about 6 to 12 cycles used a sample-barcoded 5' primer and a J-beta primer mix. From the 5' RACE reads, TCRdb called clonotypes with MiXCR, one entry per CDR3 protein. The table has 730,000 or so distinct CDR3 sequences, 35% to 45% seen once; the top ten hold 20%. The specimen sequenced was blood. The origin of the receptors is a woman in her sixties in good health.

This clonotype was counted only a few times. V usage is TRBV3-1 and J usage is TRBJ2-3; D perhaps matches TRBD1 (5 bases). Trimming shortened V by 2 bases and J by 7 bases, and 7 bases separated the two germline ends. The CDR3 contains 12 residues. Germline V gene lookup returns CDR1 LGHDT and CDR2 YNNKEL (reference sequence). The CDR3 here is CASSQRGNTQYF. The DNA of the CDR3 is TGTGCCAGCAGCCAAAGGGGAAATACGCAGTATTTT.

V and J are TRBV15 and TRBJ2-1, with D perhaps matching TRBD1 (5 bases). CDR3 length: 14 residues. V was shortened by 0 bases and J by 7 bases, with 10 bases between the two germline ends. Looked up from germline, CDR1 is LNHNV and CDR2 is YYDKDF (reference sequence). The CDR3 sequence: CATSRDLGQNEQFF. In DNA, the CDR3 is TGTGCCACCAGCAGAGATCTAGGACAAAATGAGCAGTTCTTC. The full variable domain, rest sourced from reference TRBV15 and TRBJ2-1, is DAMVIQNPRYQVTQFGKPVTLSCSQTLNHNVMYWYQQKSSQAPKLLFHYYDKDFNNEADTPDNFQSRRPNTSFCFLDIRSPGLGDTAMYLCATSRDLGQNEQFFGPGTRLTVL.

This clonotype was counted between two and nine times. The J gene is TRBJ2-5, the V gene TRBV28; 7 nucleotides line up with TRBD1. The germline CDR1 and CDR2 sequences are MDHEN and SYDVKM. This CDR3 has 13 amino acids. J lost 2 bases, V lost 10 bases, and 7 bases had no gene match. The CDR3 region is CATTDRVQETQYF. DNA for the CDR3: TGTGCCACCACAGACAGGGTTCAAGAGACCCAGTACTTC.

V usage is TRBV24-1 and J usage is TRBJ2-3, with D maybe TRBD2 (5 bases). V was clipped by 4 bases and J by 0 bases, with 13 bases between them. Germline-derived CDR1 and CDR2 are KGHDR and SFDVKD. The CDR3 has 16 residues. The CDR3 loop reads CATSDNSASSTDTQYF. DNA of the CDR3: TGTGCCACCAGTGACAATAGCGCATCTAGCACAGATACGCAGTATTTT.

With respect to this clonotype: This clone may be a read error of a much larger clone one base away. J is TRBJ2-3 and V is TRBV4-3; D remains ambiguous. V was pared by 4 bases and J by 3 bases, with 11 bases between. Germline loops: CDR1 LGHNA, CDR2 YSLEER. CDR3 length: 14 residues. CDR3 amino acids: CASSRLVGTDTQYF. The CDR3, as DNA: TGCGCCAGCAGCCGCCTAGTCGGGACAGATACGCAGTATTTT.

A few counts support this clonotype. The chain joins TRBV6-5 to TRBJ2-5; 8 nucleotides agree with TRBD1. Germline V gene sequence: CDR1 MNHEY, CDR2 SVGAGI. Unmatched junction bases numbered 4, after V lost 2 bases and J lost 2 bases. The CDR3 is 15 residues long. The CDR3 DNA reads TGTGCCAGCAGTTACACCGGGACAGGACAAGAGACCCAGTACTTC. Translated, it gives CASSYTGTGQETQYF.

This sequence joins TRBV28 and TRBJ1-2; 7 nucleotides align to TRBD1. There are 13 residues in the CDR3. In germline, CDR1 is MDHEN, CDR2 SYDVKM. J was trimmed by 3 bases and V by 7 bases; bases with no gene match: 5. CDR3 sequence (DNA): TGTGCCAGCACAGTCCAGGGGGACTATGGCTACACCTTC. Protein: CASTVQGDYGYTF.

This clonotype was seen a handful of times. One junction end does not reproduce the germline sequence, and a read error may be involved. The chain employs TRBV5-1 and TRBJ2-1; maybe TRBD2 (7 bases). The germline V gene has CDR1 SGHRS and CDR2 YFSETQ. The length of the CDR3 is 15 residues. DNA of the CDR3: TGCGCCAGCAGCTTGGCGGGGGGCTCCCACAATGAGCAGTTCTTC. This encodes CASSLAGGSHNEQFF.

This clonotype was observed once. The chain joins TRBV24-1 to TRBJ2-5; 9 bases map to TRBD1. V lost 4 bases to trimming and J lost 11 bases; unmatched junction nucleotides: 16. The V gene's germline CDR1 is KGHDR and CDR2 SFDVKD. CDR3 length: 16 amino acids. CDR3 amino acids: CATSDLGGQGYNEQYF. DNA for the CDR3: TGTGCCACCAGTGACCTTGGGGGACAGGGATACAATGAGCAGTACTTC.

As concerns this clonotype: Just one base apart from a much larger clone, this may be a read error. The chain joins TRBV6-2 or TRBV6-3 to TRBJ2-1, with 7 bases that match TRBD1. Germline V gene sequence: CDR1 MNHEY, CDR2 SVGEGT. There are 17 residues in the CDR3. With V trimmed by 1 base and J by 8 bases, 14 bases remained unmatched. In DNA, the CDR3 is TGTGCCAGCAGTTACTTAGAGGGGGCTGGTTGGTTGGATGAGCAGTTCTTC. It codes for CASSYLEGAGWLDEQFF.